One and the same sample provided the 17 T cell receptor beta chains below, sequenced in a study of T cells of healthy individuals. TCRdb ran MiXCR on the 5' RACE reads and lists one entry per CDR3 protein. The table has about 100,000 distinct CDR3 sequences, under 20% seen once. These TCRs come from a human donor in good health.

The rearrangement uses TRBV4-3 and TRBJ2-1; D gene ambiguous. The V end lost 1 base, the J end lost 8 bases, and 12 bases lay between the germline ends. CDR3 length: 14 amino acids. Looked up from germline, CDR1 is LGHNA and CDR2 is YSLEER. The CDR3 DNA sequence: TGCGCCAGCAGCCAAGTCGGAAGGGTGGATGAGCAGTTCTTC. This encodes CASSQVGRVDEQFF.

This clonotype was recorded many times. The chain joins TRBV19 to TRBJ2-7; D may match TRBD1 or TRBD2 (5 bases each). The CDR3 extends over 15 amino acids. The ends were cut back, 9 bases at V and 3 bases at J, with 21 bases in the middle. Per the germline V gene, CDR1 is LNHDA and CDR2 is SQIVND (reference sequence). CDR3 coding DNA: TGTGCCAGCAGACAGCGTTCTGACTATGACTACGAGCAGTACTTC. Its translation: CASRQRSDYDYEQYF.

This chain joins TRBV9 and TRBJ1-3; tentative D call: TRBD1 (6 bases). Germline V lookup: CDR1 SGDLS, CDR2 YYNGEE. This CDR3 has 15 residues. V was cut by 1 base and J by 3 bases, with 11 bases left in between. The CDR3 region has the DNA TGTGCCAGCAGCGTATTCGGGGGCAGTGGAAACACCATATATTTT. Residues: CASSVFGGSGNTIYF.

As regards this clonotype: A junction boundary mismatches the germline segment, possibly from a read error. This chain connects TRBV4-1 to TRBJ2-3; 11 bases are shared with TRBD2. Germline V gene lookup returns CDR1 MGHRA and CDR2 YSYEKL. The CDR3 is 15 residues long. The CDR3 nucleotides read TGCGCCAGCAGCCAGACTAGCGGGGCTGGCTTTCCGGTGTTTTTT. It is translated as CASSQTSGAGFPVFF.

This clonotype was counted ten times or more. CDR3 loop: CASSEAPSGSGGELFF. CDR3 coding DNA: TGTGCCAGCAGTGAAGCGCCTAGCGGGAGTGGCGGGGAGCTGTTTTTT. The rearrangement uses TRBV2 and TRBJ2-2; 10 positions match TRBD2. The CDR3 runs 16 residues. CDR1 and CDR2 (germline): SNHLY, FYNNEI. V dropped 0 bases and J dropped 7; count of bases not matched to a gene: 5.

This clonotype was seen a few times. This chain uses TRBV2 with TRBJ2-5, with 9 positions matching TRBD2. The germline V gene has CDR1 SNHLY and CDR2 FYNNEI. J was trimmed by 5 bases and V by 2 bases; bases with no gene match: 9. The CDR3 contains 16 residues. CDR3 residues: CASSEIGSGSGETQYF. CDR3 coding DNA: TGTGCCAGCAGTGAAATTGGTAGCGGGAGTGGGGAGACCCAGTACTTC.

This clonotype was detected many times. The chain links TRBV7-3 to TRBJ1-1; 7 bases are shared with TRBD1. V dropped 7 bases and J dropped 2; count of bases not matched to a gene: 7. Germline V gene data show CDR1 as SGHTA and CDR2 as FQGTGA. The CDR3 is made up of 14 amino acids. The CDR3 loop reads CASNEGTANTEAFF. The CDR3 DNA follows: TGTGCCAGCAACGAAGGGACAGCAAACACTGAAGCTTTCTTT.

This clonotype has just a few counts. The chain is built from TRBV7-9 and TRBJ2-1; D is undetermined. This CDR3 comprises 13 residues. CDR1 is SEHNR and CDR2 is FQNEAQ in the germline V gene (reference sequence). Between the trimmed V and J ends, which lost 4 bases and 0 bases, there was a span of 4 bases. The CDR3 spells CASSSFSYNEQFF. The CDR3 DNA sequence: TGTGCCAGCAGCTCGTTCTCCTACAATGAGCAGTTCTTC.

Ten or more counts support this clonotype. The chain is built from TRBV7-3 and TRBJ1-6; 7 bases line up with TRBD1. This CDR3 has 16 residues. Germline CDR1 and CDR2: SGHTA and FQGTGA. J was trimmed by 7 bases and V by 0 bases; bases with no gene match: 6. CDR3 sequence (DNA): TGTGCCAGCAGCTTAACGGCAGGCAGGGGGAATTCACCCCTCCACTTT. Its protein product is CASSLTAGRGNSPLHF.

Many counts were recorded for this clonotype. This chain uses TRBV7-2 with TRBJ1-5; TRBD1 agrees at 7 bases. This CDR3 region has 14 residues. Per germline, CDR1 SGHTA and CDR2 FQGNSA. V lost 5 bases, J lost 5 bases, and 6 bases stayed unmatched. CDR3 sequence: CASSLRQGDQPQHF. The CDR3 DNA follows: TGTGCCAGCAGCCTACGACAGGGTGATCAGCCCCAGCATTTT. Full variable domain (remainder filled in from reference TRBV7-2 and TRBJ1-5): GAGVSQSPSNKVTEKGKDVELRCDPISGHTALYWYRQSLGQGLEFLIYFQGNSAPDKSGLPSDRFSAERTGGSVSTLTIQRTQQEDSAVYLCASSLRQGDQPQHFGDGTRLSIL.

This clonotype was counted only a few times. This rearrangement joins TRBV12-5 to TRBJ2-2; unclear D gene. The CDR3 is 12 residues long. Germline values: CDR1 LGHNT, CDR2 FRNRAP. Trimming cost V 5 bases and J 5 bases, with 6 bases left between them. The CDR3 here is CASGRVTGELFF. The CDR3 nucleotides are TGTGCTAGTGGTCGAGTTACCGGGGAGCTGTTTTTT.

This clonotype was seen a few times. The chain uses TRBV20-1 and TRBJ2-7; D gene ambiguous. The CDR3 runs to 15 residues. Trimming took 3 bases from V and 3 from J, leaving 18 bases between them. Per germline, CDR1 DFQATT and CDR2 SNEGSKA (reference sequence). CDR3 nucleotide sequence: TGCAGTGCTAGTTCCGGTCGGGCCATTGACTACGAGCAGTACTTC. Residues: CSASSGRAIDYEQYF.

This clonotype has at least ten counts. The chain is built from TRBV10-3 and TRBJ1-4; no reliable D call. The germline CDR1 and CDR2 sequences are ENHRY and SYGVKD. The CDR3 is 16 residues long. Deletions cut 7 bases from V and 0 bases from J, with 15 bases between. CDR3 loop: CAIKMAHRSTNEKLFF. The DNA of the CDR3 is TGTGCCATCAAGATGGCTCACCGTTCAACTAATGAAAAACTGTTTTTT.

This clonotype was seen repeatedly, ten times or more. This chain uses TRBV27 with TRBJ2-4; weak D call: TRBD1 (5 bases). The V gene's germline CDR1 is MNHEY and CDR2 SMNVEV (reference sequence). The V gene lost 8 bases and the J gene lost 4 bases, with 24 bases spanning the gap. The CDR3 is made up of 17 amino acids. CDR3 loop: CASALDGEWGQKNIQYF. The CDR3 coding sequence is TGTGCCAGCGCATTGGATGGGGAATGGGGCCAGAAAAACATTCAGTACTTC.

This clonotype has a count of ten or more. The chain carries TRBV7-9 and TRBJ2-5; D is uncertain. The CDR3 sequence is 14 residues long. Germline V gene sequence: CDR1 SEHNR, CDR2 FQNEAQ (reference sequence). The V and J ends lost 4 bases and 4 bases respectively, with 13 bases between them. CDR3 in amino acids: CASSYRRGGETQYF. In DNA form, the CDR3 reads TGTGCCAGCAGCTATAGGCGTGGTGGAGAGACCCAGTACTTC.

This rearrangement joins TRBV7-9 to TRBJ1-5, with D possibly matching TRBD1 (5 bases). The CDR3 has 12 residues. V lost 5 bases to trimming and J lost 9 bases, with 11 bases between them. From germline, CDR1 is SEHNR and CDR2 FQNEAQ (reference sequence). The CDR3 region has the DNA TGTGCCAGCAGCCTCCTCCAGGGGCCCCAGCATTTT. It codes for CASSLLQGPQHF.

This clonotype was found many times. The CDR3 sequence is CSAARVRTISYEQYF. DNA of the CDR3: TGCAGTGCCGCCCGAGTTCGGACAATATCCTACGAGCAGTACTTC. The chain has TRBV20-1 and TRBJ2-7; possible D gene TRBD1, 5 bases. Germline V CDR1 and CDR2: DFQATT, SNEGSKA (reference sequence). CDR3 length: 15 amino acids. Deletions cut 6 bases from V and 1 base from J, with 19 bases between.